A single sample gave rise to the 9 T cell receptor beta chains below, sequenced in a study of blood T cell repertoires in COVID-19. Sequenced by immunoSEQ multiplex PCR; TCRdb stores in-frame clones only, minus some. Altogether roughly 150,000 clones are present, approximately 90% being singletons, with the ten largest covering roughly 15%. Material for sequencing was peripheral blood. The receptors derive from a woman aged 40 to 49 with acute or convalescent COVID-19.

V and J are TRBV4-1 and TRBJ1-2, with D possibly TRBD1 on 6 matching bases. The CDR3 has 12 amino acids. The V end lost 10 bases, the J end lost 4 bases, and 13 bases lay between the germline ends. The germline CDR1 and CDR2 sequences are MGHRA and YSYEKL. For the CDR3, the DNA is TGCGCCACCAAGGACAGCTCCTATGGCTACACCTTC. Translation gives CATKDSSYGYTF.

The rearrangement joins TRBV14 to TRBJ2-7; no firm D call. The CDR3 contains 14 residues. Trimming left V 5 bases short and J 2 bases short, with 13 bases between. Germline CDR1 SGHDN, CDR2 FVKESK. This CDR3 reads CASSLDSHTYEQYF. The CDR3 DNA follows: TGTGCCAGCAGCTTAGACTCCCATACCTACGAGCAGTACTTC.

This sequence joins TRBV28 and TRBJ2-1, with 7 bases aligning to TRBD1. The V and J ends lost 11 bases and 7 bases, in that order; junction bases with no gene match: 14. CDR3 size: 14 residues. The germline V gene encodes CDR1 MDHEN and CDR2 SYDVKM. CDR3 in DNA: TGTGCCGGGTCCGGGACAGACTTTAGGAATGAGCAGTTCTTC. Amino acid sequence: CAGSGTDFRNEQFF.

The chain couples TRBV5-1 to TRBJ1-6; TRBD1 matches at 11 bases. Germline CDR1 SGHRS, CDR2 YFSETQ. Trimming cost V 2 bases and J 6 bases; bases outside gene matches: 13. The CDR3 length is 19 residues. CDR3 nucleotide sequence: TGCGCCAGCAGCTTAGGACAGGGGGCGCAACTCGGCTCTAATTCACCCCTCCACTTT. This gives the protein CASSLGQGAQLGSNSPLHF.

The chain recombines TRBV6-5 with TRBJ2-7; D is ambiguous. The CDR3 covers 13 residues. The germline V and J ends were trimmed by 2 bases and 0 bases, with 5 bases remaining between them. Germline lookup yields CDR1 MNHEY and CDR2 SVGAGI. CDR3 DNA sequence: TGTGCCAGCAGTTACGGAGTCTCCTACGAGCAGTACTTC. It yields the protein CASSYGVSYEQYF.

The rearrangement links TRBV5-1 to TRBJ2-1; D perhaps matches TRBD1 (6 bases). Trimming removed 4 bases at V and 4 bases at J, with 9 bases between. In germline, CDR1 is SGHRS, CDR2 YFSETQ. This CDR3 contains 13 residues. The CDR3 protein is CASSVGQYNEQFF. As DNA, the CDR3 is TGCGCCAGCAGCGTCGGACAGTACAATGAGCAGTTCTTC.

This clone is a singleton in its sample. The chain couples TRBV19 to TRBJ2-7, with 11 bases that match TRBD1. The CDR3 length is 13 residues. The ends lost 8 bases at V and 5 bases at J; junction bases unmatched: 5. CDR1 and CDR2 (germline): LNHDA, SQIVND (reference sequence). The CDR3 DNA reads TGTGCCAGTCGGGACAGGGGGTGGGACGAGCAGTACTTC. Its translation is CASRDRGWDEQYF.

The V gene is TRBV11-1, the J gene TRBJ2-1; TRBD2 might be the D (6 bases). The CDR3 runs 15 residues. Germline values: CDR1 SGHAT, CDR2 FQDESV (reference sequence). The V end lost 1 base, the J end lost 7 bases, and 14 bases lay between the germline ends. The CDR3 reads CASSLGHQGRNEQFF. The CDR3 nucleotides read TGTGCCAGCAGCTTAGGTCATCAAGGGAGGAATGAGCAGTTCTTC.

V gene TRBV9 combines with J gene TRBJ2-6; 9 positions agree with TRBD2. The CDR3 is 18 residues long. The germline CDR1 and CDR2 sequences are SGDLS and YYNGEE. Trimming at V came to 1 base and at J to 2 bases, leaving 7 bases not matched to a gene. The CDR3 DNA reads as TGTGCCAGCAGCGTAAATCCGGGACTAGCTGCTGGGGCCAACGTCCTGACTTTC. Translating gives CASSVNPGLAAGANVLTF.